This TCR beta chain originates from a study of breast tumors, draining lymph nodes, adjacent tissues. Study-level findings and limits: Luminal-like breast cancer showed significantly greater tumor-nontumor repertoire similarity than basal-like breast cancer did. Tumor repertoires ranked between lymph nodes and nontumor tissue in diversity, with V and J gene preferences. The lymph node origin of tumor T cells was framed as consistent with a hypothesis, not demonstrated. Data fit most tumor T cells coming from lymph node, expanding in tumor.

On this clonotype itself: What it binds is not known.

The lymph nodes were axillary draining lymph nodes from breast cancer patients. Germline loops: CDR1 SGHVS, CDR2 FNYEAQ. The CDR3 extends over 15 amino acids. V shed 5 bases and J 2 bases; nucleotides not matched to a gene: 7. TCRdb reprocessed the multiplex PCR reads via MiXCR and lists one record per CDR3 protein. In the table there are about 89,000 distinct CDR3 sequences, 25% to 35% of which are singletons. This TCR came from a female donor with breast cancer. Some clones in this sample may be carry-over from other donors' samples. The rearrangement joins TRBV7-6 to TRBJ2-3; 7 bases line up with TRBD1. Source material: axillary lymph node tissue. CDR3 in amino acids: CASSTQQGDTDTQYF. The DNA of the CDR3 is TGTGCCAGCAGCACCCAGCAGGGGGACACAGATACGCAGTATTTT. Full variable domain (rest looked up from reference TRBV7-6 and TRBJ2-3): GAGVSQSPRYKVTKRGQDVALRCDPISGHVSLYWYRQALGQGPEFLTYFNYEAQQDKSGLPNDRFSAERPEGSISTLTIQRTEQRDSAMYRCASSTQQGDTDTQYFGPGTRLTVL.